This T cell receptor (beta chain) is drawn from a study of blood T cell repertoires in COVID-19. The germline V and J ends were trimmed by 4 bases and 0 bases, with 6 bases remaining between them. Germline V gene sequence: CDR1 SNHLY, CDR2 FYNNEI. The CDR3 has 13 residues. Generated by immunoSEQ multiplex PCR, the TCRdb table keeps only in-frame clones and is missing some. Of 110,000 to 150,000 clones listed, roughly four fifths were seen once; the top ten hold under 9.5%. The clonotype was recovered from a middle-aged man who had recovered from COVID-19. The sample was PBMCs or T cells enriched from blood (not recorded which). The V call is TRBV2, the J call TRBJ1-2, with D uncertain. The CDR3 spells CASSGRTNYGYTF. The CDR3 DNA is TGTGCCAGCAGTGGCAGAACTAACTATGGCTACACCTTC.